The present T cell receptor (beta chain) was sequenced within a study of cytomegalovirus exposure and HLA in healthy donors. The study's findings and limits: CMV serostatus was the only recorded immune exposure for donors. A few CMV-associated chains proved CMV antigen-specific in vitro.

These donors, healthy bone marrow donors, were studied. Worth noting for this clone: Antigen: not known.

60 Vbeta and 13 Jbeta primers were used in PCR. The assay was immunoSEQ multiplex PCR, and TCRdb's table has in-frame clones only and misses some. The sample yields nearly 100,000 clones, less than 10% seen once. This CDR3 has 15 amino acids. The ends were cut back, 4 bases at V and 2 bases at J, with 11 bases in the middle. CDR1 is MGHDK, CDR2 SYGVNS, per germline. This receptor was taken from a man in his fifties or sixties in good health and CMV-seropositive. Sequenced: PBMCs. V is TRBV25-1 and J is TRBJ2-2; possible D gene TRBD1, 5 bases. The CDR3 DNA reads TGTGCCAGCAGTGTAACAGGAAGCAACACCGGGGAGCTGTTTTTT. Amino acids: CASSVTGSNTGELFF.